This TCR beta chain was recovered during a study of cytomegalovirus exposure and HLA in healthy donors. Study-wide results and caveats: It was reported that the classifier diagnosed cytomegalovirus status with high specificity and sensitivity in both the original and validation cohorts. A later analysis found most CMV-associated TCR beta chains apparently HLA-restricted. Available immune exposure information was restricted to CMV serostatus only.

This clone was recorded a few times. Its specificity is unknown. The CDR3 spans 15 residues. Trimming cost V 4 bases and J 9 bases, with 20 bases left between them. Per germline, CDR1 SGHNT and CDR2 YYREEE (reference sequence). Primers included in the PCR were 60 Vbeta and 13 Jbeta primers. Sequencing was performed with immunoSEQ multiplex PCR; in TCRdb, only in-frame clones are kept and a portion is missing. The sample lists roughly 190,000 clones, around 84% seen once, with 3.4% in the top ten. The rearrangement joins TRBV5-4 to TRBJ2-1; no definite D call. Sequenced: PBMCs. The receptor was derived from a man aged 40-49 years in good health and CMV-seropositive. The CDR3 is CASSQPVSPRVEQFF. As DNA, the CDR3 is TGTGCCAGCAGCCAACCAGTGTCCCCTCGGGTTGAGCAGTTCTTC. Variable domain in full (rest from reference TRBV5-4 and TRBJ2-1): ETGVTQSPTHLIKTRGQQVTLRCSSQSGHNTVSWYQQALGQGPQFIFQYYREEENGRGNFPPRFSGLQFPNYSSELNVNALELDDSALYLCASSQPVSPRVEQFFGPGTRLTVL.